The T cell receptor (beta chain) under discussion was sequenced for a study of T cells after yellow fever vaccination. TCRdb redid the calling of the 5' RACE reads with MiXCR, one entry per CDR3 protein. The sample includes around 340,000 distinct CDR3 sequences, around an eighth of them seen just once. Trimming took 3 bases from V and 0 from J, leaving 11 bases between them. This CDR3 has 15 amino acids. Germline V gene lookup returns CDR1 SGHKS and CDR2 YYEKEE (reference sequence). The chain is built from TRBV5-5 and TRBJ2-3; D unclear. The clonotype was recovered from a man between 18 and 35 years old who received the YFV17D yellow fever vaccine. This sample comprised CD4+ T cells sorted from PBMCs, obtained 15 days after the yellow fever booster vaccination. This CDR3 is CASSSPGTSTDTQYF. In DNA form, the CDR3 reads TGTGCCAGCAGCTCCCCCGGAACTAGCACAGATACGCAGTATTTT.